This TCR beta chain came from a study of cytomegalovirus exposure and HLA in healthy donors. General study points: Later, TCR association rates were found to vary by HLA locus, highest for DRB1 and lowest for HLA-C.

In regard to this clone: Antigen specificity is unknown. The junction departs from germline at one end; a sequencing error may be responsible.

The germline CDR1 and CDR2 sequences are SSHAT and FNYEAQ (reference sequence). This CDR3 comprises 15 residues. A multiplex PCR was run with 60 Vbeta primers and 13 Jbeta primers. Measured with immunoSEQ multiplex PCR; TCRdb has only the in-frame clones, and not every one. The sample has approximately 170,000 clones; 77% are singletons. Healthy bone marrow donors made up the donors. Sequenced material: PBMCs. This TCR was recovered from a male donor in good health and CMV-seropositive. The V call is TRBV7-7, the J call TRBJ2-7, with 10 bases matching TRBD2. The CDR3 nucleotides read TGTGCTAGCAGCTTAACCAGCGGGGGGGACTACGAGCAGTACTTC. Its translation is CASSLTSGGDYEQYF. The full variable domain, completed using reference TRBV7-7 and TRBJ2-7, is GAGVSQSPRYKVTKRGQDVTLRCDPISSHATLYWYQQALGQGPEFLTYFNYEAQPDKSGLPSDRFSAERPEGSISTLTIQRTEQRDSAMYRCASSLTSGGDYEQYFGPGTRLTVT.